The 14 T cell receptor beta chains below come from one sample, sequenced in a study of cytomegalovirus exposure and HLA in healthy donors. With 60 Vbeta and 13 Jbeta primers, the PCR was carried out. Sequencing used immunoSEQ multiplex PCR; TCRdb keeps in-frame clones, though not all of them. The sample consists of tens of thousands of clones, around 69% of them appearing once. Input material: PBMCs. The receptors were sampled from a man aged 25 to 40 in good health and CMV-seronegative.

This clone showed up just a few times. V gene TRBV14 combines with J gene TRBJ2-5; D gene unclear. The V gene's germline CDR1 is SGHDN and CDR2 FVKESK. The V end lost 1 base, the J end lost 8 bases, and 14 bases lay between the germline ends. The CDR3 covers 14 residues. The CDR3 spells CASSQGRSSLTQYF. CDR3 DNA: TGTGCCAGCAGCCAAGGCCGGTCGTCCCTAACCCAGTACTTC.

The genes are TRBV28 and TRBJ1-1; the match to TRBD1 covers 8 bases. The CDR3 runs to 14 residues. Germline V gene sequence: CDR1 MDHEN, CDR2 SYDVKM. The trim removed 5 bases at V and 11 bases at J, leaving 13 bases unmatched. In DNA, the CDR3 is TGTGCCAGCAGTCCCGGACAGGGACGACGTGGTGCTTTCTTT. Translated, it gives CASSPGQGRRGAFF.

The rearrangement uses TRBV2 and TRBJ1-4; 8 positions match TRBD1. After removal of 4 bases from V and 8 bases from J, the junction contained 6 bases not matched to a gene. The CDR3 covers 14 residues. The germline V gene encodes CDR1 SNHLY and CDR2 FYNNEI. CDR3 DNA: TGTGCCAGCAGTGGGACAGGGTCGGAAGAAAAACTGTTTTTT. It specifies CASSGTGSEEKLFF.

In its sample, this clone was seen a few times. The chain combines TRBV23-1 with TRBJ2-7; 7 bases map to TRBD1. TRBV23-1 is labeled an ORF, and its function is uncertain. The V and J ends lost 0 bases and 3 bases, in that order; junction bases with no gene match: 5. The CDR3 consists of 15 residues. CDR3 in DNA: TGCGCCAGCAGTCAATCTTCGGGACAGCTCTACGAGCAGTACTTC. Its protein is CASSQSSGQLYEQYF.

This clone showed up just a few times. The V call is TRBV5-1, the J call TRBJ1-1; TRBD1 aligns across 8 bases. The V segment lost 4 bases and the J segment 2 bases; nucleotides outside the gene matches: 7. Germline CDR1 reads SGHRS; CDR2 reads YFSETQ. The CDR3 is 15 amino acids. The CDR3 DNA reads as TGCGCCAGCAGCACCTGGACAGGGATAAACACTGAAGCTTTCTTT. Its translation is CASSTWTGINTEAFF.

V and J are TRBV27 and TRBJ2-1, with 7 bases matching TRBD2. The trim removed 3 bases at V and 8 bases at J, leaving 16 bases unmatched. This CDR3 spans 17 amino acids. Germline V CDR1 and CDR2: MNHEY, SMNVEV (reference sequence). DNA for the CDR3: TGTGCCAGCAGTTTGATGTTGGCGGGAGAGAGCAGAGATGAGCAGTTCTTC. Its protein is CASSLMLAGESRDEQFF.

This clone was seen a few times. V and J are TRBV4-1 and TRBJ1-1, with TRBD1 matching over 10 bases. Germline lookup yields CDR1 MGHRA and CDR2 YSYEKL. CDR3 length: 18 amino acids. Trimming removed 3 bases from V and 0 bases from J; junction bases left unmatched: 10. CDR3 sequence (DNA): TGCGCCAGCAGCCATACACCTGGACAGGGGGGATTGAACACTGAAGCTTTCTTT. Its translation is CASSHTPGQGGLNTEAFF.

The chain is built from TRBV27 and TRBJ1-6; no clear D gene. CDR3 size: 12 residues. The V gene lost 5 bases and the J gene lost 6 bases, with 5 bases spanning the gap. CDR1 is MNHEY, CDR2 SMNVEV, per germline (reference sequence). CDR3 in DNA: TGTGCCAGCAGTCCAATTAATTCACCCCTCCACTTT. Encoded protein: CASSPINSPLHF.

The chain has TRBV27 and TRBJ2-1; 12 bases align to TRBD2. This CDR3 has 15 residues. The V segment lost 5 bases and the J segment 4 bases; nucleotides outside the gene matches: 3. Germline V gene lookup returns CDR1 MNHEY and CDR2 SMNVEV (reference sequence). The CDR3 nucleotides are TGTGCCAGCAGTACCGGGACTAGCGGGTACAATGAGCAGTTCTTC. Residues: CASSTGTSGYNEQFF.

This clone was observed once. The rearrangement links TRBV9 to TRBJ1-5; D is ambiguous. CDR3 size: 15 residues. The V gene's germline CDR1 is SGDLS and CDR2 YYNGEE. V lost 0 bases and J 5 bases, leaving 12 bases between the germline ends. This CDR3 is CASSVGGRADQPQHF. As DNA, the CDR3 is TGTGCCAGCAGCGTAGGCGGGAGAGCGGATCAGCCCCAGCATTTT.

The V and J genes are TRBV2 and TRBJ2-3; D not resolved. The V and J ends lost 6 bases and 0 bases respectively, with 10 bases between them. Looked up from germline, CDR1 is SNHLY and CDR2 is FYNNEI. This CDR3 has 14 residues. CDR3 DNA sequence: TGTGCCAGCAGGAACGAAGCTAGCACAGATACGCAGTATTTT. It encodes CASRNEASTDTQYF.

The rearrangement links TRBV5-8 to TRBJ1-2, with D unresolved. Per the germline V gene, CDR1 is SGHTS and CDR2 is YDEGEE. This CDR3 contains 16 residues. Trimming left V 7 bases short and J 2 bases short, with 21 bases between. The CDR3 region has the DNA TGTGCCAGCGGGCGGGCTCAGAACAACGGGAACTATGGCTACACCTTC. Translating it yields CASGRAQNNGNYGYTF. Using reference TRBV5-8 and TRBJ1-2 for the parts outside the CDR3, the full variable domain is EAGVTQSPTHLIKTRGQQATLRCSPISGHTSVYWYQQALGLGLQFLLWYDEGEERNRGNFPPRFSGRQFPNYSSELNVNALELEDSALYLCASGRAQNNGNYGYTFGSGTRLTVV.

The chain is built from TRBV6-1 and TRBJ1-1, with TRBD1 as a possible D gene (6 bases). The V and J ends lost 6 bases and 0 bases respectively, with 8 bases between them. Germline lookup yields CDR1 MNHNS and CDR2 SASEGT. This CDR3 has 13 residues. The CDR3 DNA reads TGTGCCAGCAGAGGGGGAATGAACACTGAAGCTTTCTTT. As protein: CASRGGMNTEAFF.

In DNA form, the CDR3 reads TGTGCCAGCAGCTTGGGCCACCACGAGAACACTGAAGCTTTCTTT. It codes for CASSLGHHENTEAFF. The chain recombines TRBV7-8 with TRBJ1-1; D gene ambiguous. The CDR3 covers 15 residues. Germline CDR1 and CDR2: SGHVS and FQNEAQ. Trimming stripped 3 bases from V and 1 base from J, with 12 bases between.